These 20 T cell receptor beta chains share one sample of origin, sequenced in a study of response to subunit inactivated influenza vaccine. TCRdb re-analysed the RT-PCR reads in MiXCR, keeping a single row per CDR3 protein. The table records more than 600,000 distinct CDR3 sequences, around a sixth of them present only once. The sample here was PBMCs from blood, taken around 5 days after vaccination. Source of these receptors: a man aged 45 to 65 who received an inactivated influenza vaccine.

This clonotype was seen more than once but under ten times. V and J are TRBV7-9 and TRBJ1-1, with TRBD1 identical over 7 bases. Germline CDR1 and CDR2: SEHNR and FQNEAQ (reference sequence). V dropped 5 bases and J dropped 2; count of bases not matched to a gene: 8. CDR3 length equals 15 residues. CDR3 residues: CASSPRQGINTEAFF. The DNA for the CDR3 is TGTGCCAGCAGCCCGAGACAGGGCATCAACACTGAAGCTTTCTTT.

In this sample, this clonotype turned up many times. This chain uses TRBV29-1 with TRBJ1-5; 7 bases fit TRBD1. V trimming: 5 bases; J trimming: 2 bases; junction bases outside the gene matches: 6. Germline CDR1 is SQVTM and CDR2 is ANQGSEA. The CDR3 consists of 14 residues. The CDR3 DNA follows: TGCAGCGTTACACAGGGGCCGGGCAATCAGCCCCAGCATTTT. Translated, it gives CSVTQGPGNQPQHF.

This clonotype came up a few times. The chain is built from TRBV4-3 and TRBJ2-5, with TRBD2 as a possible D gene (6 bases). Germline loops: CDR1 LGHNA, CDR2 YSLEER. Deletions cut 1 base from V and 2 bases from J, with 11 bases between. The CDR3 has 15 residues. CDR3 in amino acids: CASSQAWAGQETQYF. The CDR3, as DNA: TGCGCCAGCAGCCAAGCCTGGGCGGGACAAGAGACCCAGTACTTC.

The rearrangement links TRBV5-6 to TRBJ2-3; D may be TRBD1 or TRBD2 (5 bases each). Germline V gene data show CDR1 as SGHDT and CDR2 as YYEEEE. V was cut by 3 bases and J by 9 bases, with 11 bases left in between. This CDR3 is 12 amino acids long. CDR3: CASSWDPETQYF. DNA for the CDR3: TGTGCCAGCAGCTGGGACCCCGAAACGCAGTATTTT.

The chain has TRBV7-2 and TRBJ2-5; a possible D gene is TRBD2 (6 bases). Deletions cut 5 bases from V and 5 bases from J, with 15 bases between. Germline V gene sequence: CDR1 SGHTA, CDR2 FQGNSA. The CDR3 has 14 residues. The CDR3 region is CASSLRGVVETQYF. The CDR3 DNA reads TGTGCCAGCAGCCTGCGGGGCGTGGTGGAGACCCAGTACTTC.

DNA for the CDR3: TGCGCCAGCAGCCGAATGACTAGCGGTAACACCGGGGAGCTGTTTTTT. This codes for CASSRMTSGNTGELFF. V is TRBV5-1 and J is TRBJ2-2; 9 bases agree with TRBD2. The CDR3 spans 16 residues. CDR1 and CDR2 (germline): SGHRS, YFSETQ. The V segment lost 4 bases and the J segment 2 bases; nucleotides outside the gene matches: 6.

The gene calls are TRBV3-1 and TRBJ2-5; 7 nucleotides match TRBD2. The CDR3 runs to 16 residues. The V gene end was trimmed by 6 bases and the J gene end by 0 bases; junction bases not matched to a gene: 10. Germline CDR1 reads LGHDT; CDR2 reads YNNKEL (reference sequence). DNA for the CDR3: TGTGCCAGCAGACGTATAGGACTAGAACACCAAGAGACCCAGTACTTC. This gives the protein CASRRIGLEHQETQYF.

This CDR3 is CASSFRGQGRSNYGYTF. CDR3 DNA sequence: TGTGCCAGCAGTTTCCGCGGACAGGGACGCTCTAACTATGGCTACACCTTC. The chain employs TRBV28 and TRBJ1-2; TRBD1 matches 8 bases. The CDR3 length is 17 residues. Germline V lookup: CDR1 MDHEN, CDR2 SYDVKM. V lost 3 bases and J lost 0; bases outside the gene matches: 9.

Comment on this clonotype: The conserved final phenylalanine or tryptophan is absent from the CDR3, which likely points to a read error. The rearrangement joins TRBV12-3 or TRBV12-4 to TRBJ2-5; D unresolved. The CDR3 has 13 amino acids. V dropped 1 base and J dropped 5 bases, with 8 bases sitting between them. The DNA for the CDR3 is TGTGCCAGCAGTTTAGGAGTGTGGGAGACCCAGTACTTA. Translation gives CASSLGVWETQYL.

The chain has TRBV27 and TRBJ2-5, with D uncertain. Germline CDR1 MNHEY, CDR2 SMNVEV (reference sequence). CDR3 length equals 13 residues. Trimming shortened V by 0 bases and J by 8 bases, and 10 bases separated the two germline ends. The CDR3 nucleotides are TGTGCCAGCAGTTTATCGGGCGGTGCAACCCAGTACTTC. Protein sequence: CASSLSGGATQYF.

The V and J genes are TRBV20-1 and TRBJ2-4; D may be TRBD1 (6 bases). Germline V gives CDR1 DFQATT, CDR2 SNEGSKA (reference sequence). Trimming removed 5 bases from V and 0 bases from J, with 14 bases in between. The CDR3 runs 15 residues. CDR3 residues: CSAEDQGLAKNIQYF. CDR3 in DNA: TGCAGTGCTGAAGACCAGGGGTTAGCCAAAAACATTCAGTACTTC.

This chain links TRBV12-3 or TRBV12-4 with TRBJ1-5, with TRBD1 identical over 9 bases. The V and J ends lost 6 bases and 2 bases, in that order; junction bases with no gene match: 8. The CDR3 sequence is 16 residues long. CDR3 nucleotide sequence: TGTGCCAGCAGCTTACAGGGGGCGGTTGGCAATCAGCCCCAGCATTTT. It yields the protein CASSLQGAVGNQPQHF.

The table lists this clonotype with a few counts. This chain links TRBV20-1 with TRBJ2-1, with 11 bases that match TRBD2. Trimming removed 3 bases from V and 1 base from J; junction bases left unmatched: 5. This CDR3 spans 16 amino acids. Germline assignment: CDR1 DFQATT and CDR2 SNEGSKA (reference sequence). CDR3 protein: CSARILAGGSYNEQFF. CDR3 nucleotides: TGCAGTGCTAGGATTCTAGCGGGAGGTTCCTACAATGAGCAGTTCTTC.

This clonotype was detected only a few times. The rearrangement links TRBV10-3 to TRBJ2-2; 9 bases are a match to TRBD2. CDR3 size: 15 residues. Trimming took 5 bases from V and 2 from J; bases not matched to a gene: 3. Germline CDR1 and CDR2: ENHRY and SYGVKD. CDR3 protein: CAISTGTSNTGELFF. For the CDR3, the DNA is TGTGCCATCAGTACCGGGACTAGCAACACCGGGGAGCTGTTTTTT.

This sequence joins TRBV20-1 and TRBJ2-5, with a possible D match to TRBD2 (5 bases). The CDR3 consists of 15 residues. Trimming pared 6 bases from V and 5 bases from J, leaving 22 bases between. The germline CDR1 and CDR2 sequences are DFQATT and SNEGSKA (reference sequence). Here the CDR3 DNA reads TGCAGTGCCCAAGCAGGCAGCCGGACTGGGGAGACCCAGTACTTC. Translation gives CSAQAGSRTGETQYF.

This chain links TRBV28 with TRBJ2-7; the match to TRBD2 covers 11 bases. Germline CDR1 MDHEN, CDR2 SYDVKM. V shed 5 bases and J 2 bases; nucleotides not matched to a gene: 5. The CDR3 spans 15 residues. The CDR3 region has the DNA TGTGCCAGCAGTCCCCTTAGCGGGAGGGCCTACGAGCAGTACTTC. Translating gives CASSPLSGRAYEQYF. Combining the CDR3 with reference TRBV28 and TRBJ2-7 gives the whole variable domain DVKVTQSSRYLVKRTGEKVFLECVQDMDHENMFWYRQDPGLGLRLIYFSYDVKMKEKGDIPEGYSVSREKKERFSLILESASTNQTSMYLCASSPLSGRAYEQYFGPGTRLTVT.

This clonotype was seen only a few times. This rearrangement joins TRBV28 to TRBJ2-2; no reliable D call. Germline V CDR1 and CDR2: MDHEN, SYDVKM. Deletions cut 8 bases from V and 7 bases from J, with 8 bases between. The CDR3 extends over 11 amino acids. Here the CDR3 DNA reads TGTGCCAGCGAGAGGCACGGGGAGCTGTTTTTT. Its protein product is CASERHGELFF.

Only a few counts were recorded for this clonotype. This chain uses TRBV20-1 with TRBJ1-5, with D perhaps matching TRBD1 (6 bases). Trimming left V 5 bases short and J 3 bases short, with 14 bases between. Germline loops: CDR1 DFQATT, CDR2 SNEGSKA (reference sequence). The CDR3 extends over 14 amino acids. As DNA, the CDR3 is TGCAGTGCTGGGACTACAGGGCTCAATCAGCCCCAGCATTTT. Residues: CSAGTTGLNQPQHF.

A few counts support this clonotype. The chain joins TRBV24-1 to TRBJ2-1; maybe TRBD2 (6 bases). The V and J ends lost 3 bases and 8 bases respectively, with 13 bases between them. The CDR3 has 14 residues. Looked up from germline, CDR1 is KGHDR and CDR2 is SFDVKD. CDR3: CATSDVAEDDEQFF. CDR3 nucleotides: TGTGCCACCAGTGATGTAGCGGAAGACGATGAGCAGTTCTTC.

This clonotype was seen a handful of times. This chain joins TRBV7-8 and TRBJ2-7, with D possibly matching TRBD2 (6 bases). The ends were cut back, 3 bases at V and 3 bases at J, with 15 bases in the middle. Germline loops: CDR1 SGHVS, CDR2 FQNEAQ. The CDR3 runs to 15 residues. The DNA for the CDR3 is TGTGCCAGCAGCTTTAAGAGCGGGCCGTTCTACGAGCAGTACTTC. Translated: CASSFKSGPFYEQYF.